A single sample gave rise to the 6 T cell receptor beta chains below, sequenced in a study of cytotoxic CD8 clonotypes in ibrutinib-treated CLL. Assay used: immunoSEQ multiplex PCR; TCRdb lists only in-frame clones, some missing. This sample yields 110,000 or so clones, of which roughly 60% are seen a single time; 37% belongs to the top ten. Sequenced here: PBMCs, sampled after 24 months of ibrutinib treatment. These receptors were obtained from a human donor with chronic lymphocytic leukemia.

The chain recombines TRBV14 with TRBJ2-7, with 9 positions matching TRBD1. CDR1 SGHDN and CDR2 FVKESK come from the germline V gene. This CDR3 is built from 16 residues. V shed 4 bases and J 0 bases; nucleotides not matched to a gene: 7. CDR3 sequence (DNA): TGTGCCAGCAGCCGGATGACAGGGGGGGCCTCCTACGAGCAGTACTTC. It encodes CASSRMTGGASYEQYF.

This clone has more than one count but fewer than ten. The V call is TRBV7-9, the J call TRBJ2-2, with D unresolved. Germline CDR1 is SEHNR and CDR2 is FQNEAQ (reference sequence). The CDR3 length is 16 residues. V was clipped by 4 bases and J by 3 bases, with 15 bases between them. DNA of the CDR3: TGTGCCAGCAGCTCGCCGCTGAAGGGTGACACCGGGGAGCTGTTTTTT. Amino acid sequence: CASSSPLKGDTGELFF.

This rearrangement joins TRBV7-2 to TRBJ2-3; 10 nucleotides line up with TRBD1. The CDR3 covers 15 residues. V shed 5 bases and J 4 bases; nucleotides not matched to a gene: 6. Germline assignment: CDR1 SGHTA and CDR2 FQGNSA. This CDR3 is CASSGRTGGSDTQYF. The CDR3 region has the DNA TGTGCCAGCAGCGGCCGGACAGGGGGATCAGATACGCAGTATTTT.

The rearrangement uses TRBV4-3 and TRBJ1-6; D uncertain. Germline values: CDR1 LGHNA, CDR2 YSLEER. The V and J ends lost 1 base and 7 bases respectively, with 11 bases between them. This CDR3 is 15 amino acids long. CDR3 loop: CASSQGLHTNSPLHF. DNA for the CDR3: TGCGCCAGCAGCCAAGGACTCCATACGAATTCACCCCTCCACTTT.

V and J are TRBV14 and TRBJ1-1, with D uncertain. Germline V lookup: CDR1 SGHDN, CDR2 FVKESK. The CDR3 has 13 residues. V was trimmed by 0 bases and J by 11 bases, leaving 13 bases between them. The CDR3: CASSQDLGLGAFF. As DNA, the CDR3 is TGTGCCAGCAGCCAAGATCTCGGGTTAGGGGCTTTCTTT.

This clone was observed once. V and J are TRBV19 and TRBJ2-1; maybe TRBD1 (5 bases). The germline CDR1 and CDR2 sequences are LNHDA and SQIVND (reference sequence). V lost 3 bases, J lost 4 bases, and 7 bases lay in between. The CDR3 runs 13 residues. CDR3 loop: CASSMQGYNEQFF. DNA of the CDR3: TGTGCCAGTAGTATGCAGGGTTACAATGAGCAGTTCTTC.